Listed below are T cell receptor beta chains from one sample, sequenced in a study of blood T cell repertoires in COVID-19. The repertoire was sequenced with immunoSEQ multiplex PCR; TCRdb's copy has only in-frame clones and lacks some. This table holds 150,000 or so clones, 75% to 90% found once. Sample: peripheral blood. Receptors originate from a man aged 60 to 69 with active or convalescent COVID-19. CDR3s include the opening cysteine and the closing phenylalanine or tryptophan.

v_call	cdr3_length	j_call	cdr3_aa
TRBV28	15	TRBJ1-4	CASSLRQGLVEKLFF
TRBV18	14	TRBJ1-1	CASSPQSGGTEAFF
TRBV30	15	TRBJ2-4	CAWSPPGLAKNIQYF
TRBV28	15	TRBJ2-7	CASSDTSGMSYEQYF
TRBV5-6	17	TRBJ2-7	CASSHASIAGGAYEQYF
TRBV19	14	TRBJ1-4	CASSIADGGEKLFF
TRBV27	14	TRBJ2-7	CASSSWDRVYEQYF
TRBV30	13	TRBJ2-7	CAWARDRDYEQYF
TRBV18	18	TRBJ2-3	CASSPGLAGGPGTDTQYF
TRBV28	15	TRBJ1-5	CASSLQEEGNQPQHF
TRBV5-8	16	TRBJ1-1	CASSNGRGAKGTEAFF
TRBV5-1	15	TRBJ1-1	CASSLNGARTTEAFF
TRBV15	15	TRBJ1-1	CATSRAWTAITEAFF
TRBV9	13	TRBJ1-1	CASSVHLNTEAFF